This TCR beta chain was sequenced for a study of blood T cell repertoires in COVID-19. Study information: The study drew acute and convalescent COVID-19 samples from the United States, Italy and Spain. T cells, B-cell-depleted T cells, or PBMCs supplied cDNA or gDNA.

Germline V lookup: CDR1 MGHRA, CDR2 YSYEKL. The J segment lost 7 bases and the V segment lost 4 bases, leaving 8 bases of the junction unmatched. The CDR3 is made up of 15 amino acids. Study processing details: Scientists estimated how many nucleated cells there were by amplifying reference gene primers. The method was immunoSEQ multiplex PCR; TCRdb's version includes in-frame clones alone and lacks a portion of them. V, J and clone size were drawn from that table, and D and trimming were deduced from the DNA. This table has 140,000 to 150,000 clones, 80% appearing once. The V gene is TRBV4-1, the J gene TRBJ1-5; TRBD1 matches at 9 bases. This TCR came from a man between 65 and 85 years old who had recovered from COVID-19. Sequenced sample: peripheral blood. The CDR3 DNA reads TGCGCCAGCAGCCGCCGACAGGGGGGTGACCAGCCCCAGCATTTT. Translating it yields CASSRRQGGDQPQHF.